Following are 31 T cell receptor beta chains from one sample sequenced in a study of Siglec-9 on CD8 T cells in melanoma. The table came from immunoSEQ multiplex PCR; TCRdb's copy has only in-frame clones and leaves some out. Of about 36,000 clones listed, about four fifths are singletons. The specimen was Siglec-9- CD8+ T cells sorted from blood. The origin of the receptors is a human donor in good health.

The V call is TRBV11-2, the J call TRBJ1-1; D gene uncertain. The CDR3 runs 13 residues. Trimming took off 1 base at V and 8 bases at J, with 11 bases between the two ends. Germline loops: CDR1 SGHAT, CDR2 FQNNGV. CDR3 amino acids: CASSLAREMEAFF. As DNA, the CDR3 is TGTGCCAGCAGCTTAGCTAGGGAAATGGAAGCTTTCTTT.

The V gene is TRBV10-3, the J gene TRBJ1-1; no firm D call. This CDR3 is built from 13 residues. From germline, CDR1 is ENHRY and CDR2 SYGVKD. V was clipped by 2 bases and J by 1 base, with 5 bases between them. In DNA, the CDR3 is TGTGCCATCAGTGAGATGTGGAACACTGAAGCTTTCTTT. It is translated as CAISEMWNTEAFF.

The chain couples TRBV4-2 to TRBJ2-3, with 9 bases lining up with TRBD2. The CDR3 runs to 17 residues. Germline trimming cut 4 bases from V and 2 bases from J; bases unmatched to any gene: 10. The germline gives CDR1 LGHNA, CDR2 YNFKEQ. Written as DNA, the CDR3 is TGTGCCAGCAGCCCCCGCCAGCGGGGGGTCTCCACAGATACGCAGTATTTT. Residues: CASSPRQRGVSTDTQYF.

The CDR3, as DNA: TGTGCCAGCAGTGCTACAGGGGAGGCGAACACCATATATTTT. This gives the protein CASSATGEANTIYF. V gene TRBV6-1 combines with J gene TRBJ1-3, with 7 bases fitting TRBD1. The V gene's germline CDR1 is MNHNS and CDR2 SASEGT. The CDR3 is 14 amino acids. After removal of 4 bases from V and 7 bases from J, the junction contained 7 bases not matched to a gene.

This clone has just a few counts. This chain joins TRBV15 and TRBJ1-5; a weak D match, TRBD1 (6 bases). Trimming took off 4 bases at V and 0 bases at J, with 10 bases between the two ends. The CDR3 has 15 residues. The germline V gene has CDR1 LNHNV and CDR2 YYDKDF (reference sequence). Here the CDR3 DNA reads TGTGCCACCAGCAAAACAGGGTTTAGCAATCAGCCCCAGCATTTT. Encoded protein: CATSKTGFSNQPQHF.

The J gene is TRBJ1-2, the V gene TRBV7-9; no clear D. The germline CDR1 and CDR2 sequences are SEHNR and FQNEAQ (reference sequence). V gave up 3 bases and J gave up 4 bases, with 12 bases separating them. CDR3 length: 14 residues. In DNA, the CDR3 is TGTGCCAGCAGCTTTCCCCCAGGCGGCTATGGCTACACCTTC. This encodes CASSFPPGGYGYTF.

This clone appeared once. J is TRBJ2-1 and V is TRBV5-6; TRBD2 matches at 11 bases. This CDR3 spans 16 amino acids. Germline values: CDR1 SGHDT, CDR2 YYEEEE. The V gene end was trimmed by 3 bases and the J gene end by 5 bases; junction bases not matched to a gene: 7. CDR3 nucleotide sequence: TGTGCCAGCAGCTCTCCTGGGACTAGCGGAAACAATGAGCAGTTCTTC. Amino acid sequence: CASSSPGTSGNNEQFF. The full variable domain, with the rest looked up from reference TRBV5-6 and TRBJ2-1, is DAGVTQSPTHLIKTRGQQVTLRCSPKSGHDTVSWYQQALGQGPQFIFQYYEEEERQRGNFPDRFSGHQFPNYSSELNVNALLLGDSALYLCASSSPGTSGNNEQFFGPGTRLTVL.

Here the CDR3 DNA reads TGTGCCAGTACCTTAGGACAGGGGATCACCGGGGAGCTGTTTTTT. Its protein product is CASTLGQGITGELFF. V and J are TRBV19 and TRBJ2-2; TRBD1 matches 9 bases. Germline-derived CDR1 and CDR2 are LNHDA and SQIVND (reference sequence). The CDR3 has 15 amino acids. V lost 7 bases and J lost 4; bases outside the gene matches: 7.

CDR3 protein: CASTPSFDTLTGELFF. In DNA, the CDR3 is TGTGCCAGTACGCCTTCCTTTGACACTCTCACCGGGGAGCTGTTTTTT. The chain has TRBV19 and TRBJ2-2; D not certain. From germline, CDR1 is LNHDA and CDR2 SQIVND (reference sequence). The CDR3 is made up of 16 amino acids. V was clipped by 7 bases and J by 4 bases, with 19 bases between them.

The chain joins TRBV11-3 to TRBJ1-2; no reliable D call. The V end lost 5 bases, the J end lost 4 bases, and 11 bases lay between the germline ends. This CDR3 region has 13 residues. The germline V gene has CDR1 SGHNT and CDR2 YENEEA. For the CDR3, the DNA is TGTGCCAGCAGCGACACCTCTGGCTATGGCTACACCTTC. It is translated as CASSDTSGYGYTF.

The chain combines TRBV5-1 with TRBJ1-2, with 7 positions matching TRBD1. The J segment lost 1 base and the V segment lost 4 bases, leaving 7 bases of the junction unmatched. Germline V gene data show CDR1 as SGHRS and CDR2 as YFSETQ. The CDR3 covers 15 residues. The DNA of the CDR3 is TGCGCCAGCAGCCCACCAGGGGGGGGTAACTATGGCTACACCTTC. Its translation is CASSPPGGGNYGYTF.

The chain employs TRBV28 and TRBJ2-1; D may be TRBD2 (7 bases). The germline CDR1 and CDR2 sequences are MDHEN and SYDVKM. CDR3 length: 17 residues. With 1 base removed from V and 2 bases from J, the gap between germline ends came to 15 bases. Here the CDR3 reads CASSLSSGGAAYNEQFF. The CDR3 nucleotides are TGTGCCAGCAGTTTATCTTCTGGGGGGGCCGCCTACAATGAGCAGTTCTTC.

The CDR3 DNA reads as TGTGCCAGCAGTTCTACTAGCGGGGGAGTTGAGACCCAGTACTTC. This translates into CASSSTSGGVETQYF. The chain uses TRBV11-1 and TRBJ2-5, with 11 positions matching TRBD2. Trimming at V came to 6 bases and at J to 5 bases, leaving 8 bases not matched to a gene. Germline assignment: CDR1 SGHAT and CDR2 FQDESV (reference sequence). The CDR3 sequence is 15 residues long.

The chain uses TRBV27 and TRBJ2-1, with 9 bases identical to TRBD1. Germline assignment: CDR1 MNHEY and CDR2 SMNVEV (reference sequence). This CDR3 comprises 16 residues. J gave up 4 bases and V 5 bases, and 9 bases lay outside the gene matches. CDR3 bases: TGTGCCAGCAGTACCTGGACAGGGGAGGGATACAATGAGCAGTTCTTC. Translated: CASSTWTGEGYNEQFF.

The chain recombines TRBV13 with TRBJ2-7, with D uncertain. The CDR3 totals 13 residues. V gave up 2 bases and J gave up 0 bases, with 5 bases separating them. Germline values: CDR1 PRHDT, CDR2 FYEKMQ (reference sequence). The CDR3, as DNA: TGTGCCAGCAGCTTAACTCCCTCCTACGAGCAGTACTTC. It yields the protein CASSLTPSYEQYF.

The chain recombines TRBV7-9 with TRBJ2-2; possible D gene TRBD1, 5 bases. Germline V gene lookup returns CDR1 SEHNR and CDR2 FQNEAQ (reference sequence). The CDR3 totals 13 residues. V was pared by 2 bases and J by 9 bases, with 10 bases between. The CDR3, as DNA: TGTGCCAGCAGCTTAAGCAGGGTTTGGGAGCTGTTTTTT. Its translation is CASSLSRVWELFF.

The V gene is TRBV6-5, the J gene TRBJ1-2; D ambiguous. With 0 bases removed from V and 6 bases from J, the gap between germline ends came to 8 bases. Germline V gene data show CDR1 as MNHEY and CDR2 as SVGAGI. This CDR3 is 13 amino acids long. The CDR3 sequence: CASSYSQTNGYTF. The CDR3 DNA reads as TGTGCCAGCAGTTACTCTCAGACCAATGGCTACACCTTC.

This clone was counted once. The chain joins TRBV9 to TRBJ2-7; 9 bases align to TRBD1. Germline loops: CDR1 SGDLS, CDR2 YYNGEE. The CDR3 extends over 14 amino acids. Unmatched junction bases numbered 2, after V lost 3 bases and J lost 1 base. The CDR3 sequence: CASSGTGDSYEQYF. CDR3 nucleotides: TGTGCCAGCAGCGGGACAGGGGATTCCTACGAGCAGTACTTC.

V gene TRBV19 combines with J gene TRBJ2-2; 9 bases line up with TRBD1. CDR1 LNHDA and CDR2 SQIVND come from the germline V gene (reference sequence). The CDR3 has 16 residues. V shed 10 bases and J 3 bases; nucleotides not matched to a gene: 12. CDR3 in amino acids: CATLSPGTGHTGELFF. CDR3 nucleotides: TGTGCCACGTTGTCCCCCGGGACAGGGCACACCGGGGAGCTGTTTTTT.

The chain uses TRBV7-9 and TRBJ1-1; possible D gene TRBD1, 6 bases. This CDR3 comprises 16 residues. Trimming pared 1 base from V and 0 bases from J, leaving 12 bases between. From germline, CDR1 is SEHNR and CDR2 FQNEAQ (reference sequence). The CDR3 coding sequence is TGTGCCAGCAGCTTAGTCGAGGGACACCTGAACACTGAAGCTTTCTTT. This translates into CASSLVEGHLNTEAFF. Drawing the rest from reference TRBV7-9 and TRBJ1-1, the complete variable domain is DTGVSQNPRHKITKRGQNVTFRCDPISEHNRLYWYRQTLGQGPEFLTYFQNEAQLEKSRLLSDRFSAERPKGSFSTLEIQRTEQGDSAMYLCASSLVEGHLNTEAFFGQGTRLTVV.

The chain combines TRBV7-6 with TRBJ1-1; TRBD1 might be the D (6 bases). The CDR3 sequence is 14 residues long. With 2 bases removed from V and 4 bases from J, the gap between germline ends came to 11 bases. Germline-derived CDR1 and CDR2 are SGHVS and FNYEAQ. CDR3 DNA sequence: TGTGCCAGCAGCTTAAGGGAGGGGGGCACTGAAGCTTTCTTT. Translating gives CASSLREGGTEAFF.

J is TRBJ2-1 and V is TRBV27; D unresolved. The CDR3 is 13 residues long. From germline, CDR1 is MNHEY and CDR2 SMNVEV (reference sequence). V lost 0 bases and J lost 8, with 8 bases in between. The CDR3 DNA follows: TGTGCCAGCAGTTTATCGGTAGTACATGAGCAGTTCTTC. This codes for CASSLSVVHEQFF.

This clone has only a few counts. This chain links TRBV10-1 with TRBJ2-2; D tentatively fits TRBD1 or TRBD2 (6 bases each). The V and J ends lost 2 bases and 6 bases respectively, with 13 bases between them. CDR3 size: 15 residues. The germline V gene has CDR1 WNHNN and CDR2 SYGVQD (reference sequence). This CDR3 reads CASSERGEVAGELFF. DNA for the CDR3: TGCGCCAGCAGTGAGAGGGGGGAAGTCGCCGGGGAGCTGTTTTTT.

The rearrangement links TRBV27 to TRBJ2-1, with TRBD1 as a possible D gene (6 bases). Germline V gives CDR1 MNHEY, CDR2 SMNVEV (reference sequence). The CDR3 covers 15 residues. V dropped 6 bases and J dropped 4 bases, with 16 bases sitting between them. Here the CDR3 reads CASRGGHLRYNEQFF. The DNA of the CDR3 is TGTGCCAGCAGAGGGGGACACCTTCGTTACAATGAGCAGTTCTTC.

The J gene is TRBJ2-7, the V gene TRBV6-5; 9 bases are shared with TRBD2. Germline lookup yields CDR1 MNHEY and CDR2 SVGAGI. V was clipped by 5 bases and J by 3 bases; unmatched bases: 8. This CDR3 has 15 amino acids. The CDR3, as DNA: TGTGCCAGCAGTACTGGGACTAGCAGATTCTACGAGCAGTACTTC. This sequence encodes CASSTGTSRFYEQYF.

This clone was detected only once. The genes are TRBV6-5 and TRBJ2-3; 11 nucleotides line up with TRBD2. Germline V gene data show CDR1 as MNHEY and CDR2 as SVGAGI. The V segment lost 4 bases and the J segment 4 bases; nucleotides outside the gene matches: 4. This CDR3 contains 15 residues. CDR3 protein: CASSLLAGVPDTQYF. The CDR3 DNA is TGTGCCAGCAGTTTACTAGCGGGAGTCCCAGATACGCAGTATTTT.

In nucleotides, the CDR3 is TGTGCCAGCAGCGGCGGACTGGGCGGGCTATACAATGAGCAGTTCTTC. Protein sequence: CASSGGLGGLYNEQFF. The chain uses TRBV9 and TRBJ2-1, with D maybe TRBD2 (5 bases). CDR3 length: 16 amino acids. V lost 3 bases and J 4 bases, leaving 17 bases between the germline ends. The V gene's germline CDR1 is SGDLS and CDR2 YYNGEE. The variable domain in full, completed from reference TRBV9 and TRBJ2-1, reads DSGVTQTPKHLITATGQRVTLRCSPRSGDLSVYWYQQSLDQGLQFLIQYYNGEERAKGNILERFSAQQFPDLHSELNLSSLELGDSALYFCASSGGLGGLYNEQFFGPGTRLTVL.

In its sample, this clone was seen a few times. The chain uses TRBV6-6 and TRBJ1-1; TRBD1 is a possible D gene (5 bases). This CDR3 has 12 residues. The V gene's germline CDR1 is MNHNY and CDR2 SVGAGI (reference sequence). V lost 7 bases, J lost 5 bases, and 11 bases lay in between. CDR3 sequence (DNA): TGTGCCAGCACCAAGACAGCAACTGAAGCTTTCTTT. Amino acids: CASTKTATEAFF.

This clone was counted a few times. The J gene is TRBJ1-1, the V gene TRBV7-6; unclear D gene. The CDR3 has 13 amino acids. V gave up 2 bases and J gave up 2 bases, with 6 bases separating them. The germline CDR1 and CDR2 sequences are SGHVS and FNYEAQ. For the CDR3, the DNA is TGTGCCAGCAGCTTATTTTCTAACACTGAAGCTTTCTTT. Amino acids: CASSLFSNTEAFF.

This clone was picked up a small number of times. V and J are TRBV4-1 and TRBJ1-2; D perhaps matches TRBD1 (5 bases). Germline CDR1 and CDR2: MGHRA and YSYEKL. The CDR3 is made up of 16 amino acids. V gave up 0 bases and J gave up 0 bases, with 11 bases separating them. The CDR3 DNA is TGCGCCAGCAGCCAAGATCGGGACGTTTCTAACTATGGCTACACCTTC. Translation gives CASSQDRDVSNYGYTF.

The V gene is TRBV9, the J gene TRBJ2-5, with D tentatively TRBD1 or TRBD2 (5 bases each). The CDR3 spans 16 residues. V was trimmed by 3 bases and J by 4 bases, leaving 19 bases between them. Per the germline V gene, CDR1 is SGDLS and CDR2 is YYNGEE. In nucleotides, the CDR3 is TGTGCCAGCAGCGCGGGAACCGGGACCATGGGAGAGACCCAGTACTTC. Protein product: CASSAGTGTMGETQYF. The whole variable domain, filled in from reference TRBV9 and TRBJ2-5, reads DSGVTQTPKHLITATGQRVTLRCSPRSGDLSVYWYQQSLDQGLQFLIQYYNGEERAKGNILERFSAQQFPDLHSELNLSSLELGDSALYFCASSAGTGTMGETQYFGPGTRLLVL.